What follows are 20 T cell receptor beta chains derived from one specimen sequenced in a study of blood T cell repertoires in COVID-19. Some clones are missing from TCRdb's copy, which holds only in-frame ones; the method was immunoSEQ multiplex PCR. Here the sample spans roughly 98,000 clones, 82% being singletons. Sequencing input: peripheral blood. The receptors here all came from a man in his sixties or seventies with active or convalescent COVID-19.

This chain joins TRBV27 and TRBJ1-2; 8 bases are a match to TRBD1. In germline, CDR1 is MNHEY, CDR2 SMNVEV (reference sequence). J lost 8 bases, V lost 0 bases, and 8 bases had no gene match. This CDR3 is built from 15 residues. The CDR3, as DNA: TGTGCCAGCAGTTTATCCACGACAGGGGCTCGGGGCTACACCTTC. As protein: CASSLSTTGARGYTF.

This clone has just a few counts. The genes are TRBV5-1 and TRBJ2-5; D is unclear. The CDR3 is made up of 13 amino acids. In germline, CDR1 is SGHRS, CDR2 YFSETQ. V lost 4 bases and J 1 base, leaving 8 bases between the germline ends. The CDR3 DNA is TGCGCCAGCAGCAAACAGAGCCAAGAGACCCAGTACTTC. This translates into CASSKQSQETQYF.

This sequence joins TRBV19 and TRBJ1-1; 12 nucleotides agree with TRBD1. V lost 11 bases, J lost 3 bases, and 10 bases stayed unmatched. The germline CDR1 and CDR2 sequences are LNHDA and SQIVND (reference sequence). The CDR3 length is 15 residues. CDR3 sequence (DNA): TGTGCCGTCAGCCGGGACAGGGGGCGAGACACTGAAGCTTTCTTT. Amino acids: CAVSRDRGRDTEAFF.

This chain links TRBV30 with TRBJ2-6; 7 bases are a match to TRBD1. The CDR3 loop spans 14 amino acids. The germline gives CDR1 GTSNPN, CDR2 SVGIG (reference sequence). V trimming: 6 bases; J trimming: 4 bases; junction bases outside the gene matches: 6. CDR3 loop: CACPTGNGANVLTF. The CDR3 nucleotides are TGTGCCTGCCCGACAGGGAACGGGGCCAACGTCCTGACTTTC. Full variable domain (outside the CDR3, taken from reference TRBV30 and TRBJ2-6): SQTIHQWPATLVQPVGSPLSLECTVEGTSNPNLYWYRQAAGRGLQLLFYSVGIGQISSEVPQNLSASRPQDRQFILSSKKLLLSDSGFYLCACPTGNGANVLTFGAGSRLTVL.

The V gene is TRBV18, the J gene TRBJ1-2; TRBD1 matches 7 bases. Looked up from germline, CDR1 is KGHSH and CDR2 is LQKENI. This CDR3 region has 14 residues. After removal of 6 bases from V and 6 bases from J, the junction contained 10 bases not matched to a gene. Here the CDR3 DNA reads TGTGCCAGCTCGCTTCAGGGGGTAAACGATGGCTACACCTTC. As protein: CASSLQGVNDGYTF.

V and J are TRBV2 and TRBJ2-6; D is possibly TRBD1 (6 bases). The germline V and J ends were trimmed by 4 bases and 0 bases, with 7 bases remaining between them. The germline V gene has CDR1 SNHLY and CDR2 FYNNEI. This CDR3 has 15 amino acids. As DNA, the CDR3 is TGTGCCAGCAGTGGGGGGCTCTCTGGGGCCAACGTCCTGACTTTC. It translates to CASSGGLSGANVLTF.

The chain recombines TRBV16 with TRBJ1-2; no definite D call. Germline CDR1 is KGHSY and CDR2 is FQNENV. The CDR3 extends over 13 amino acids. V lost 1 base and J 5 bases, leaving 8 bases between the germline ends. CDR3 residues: CASSQLTAYGYTF. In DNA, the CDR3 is TGTGCCAGCAGCCAATTAACAGCTTATGGCTACACCTTC.

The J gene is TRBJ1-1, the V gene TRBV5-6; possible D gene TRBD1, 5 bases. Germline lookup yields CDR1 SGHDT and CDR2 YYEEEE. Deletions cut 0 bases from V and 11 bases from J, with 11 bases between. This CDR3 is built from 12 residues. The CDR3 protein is CASSLARAEAFF. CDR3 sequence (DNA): TGTGCCAGCAGCTTGGCCAGGGCGGAGGCTTTCTTT.

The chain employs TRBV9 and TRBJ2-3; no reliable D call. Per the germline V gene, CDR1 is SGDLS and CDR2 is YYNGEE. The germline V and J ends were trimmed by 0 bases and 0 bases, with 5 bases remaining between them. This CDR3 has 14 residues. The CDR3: CASSVERSTDTQYF. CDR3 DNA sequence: TGTGCCAGCAGCGTAGAGAGGAGCACAGATACGCAGTATTTT. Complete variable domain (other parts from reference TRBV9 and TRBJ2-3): DSGVTQTPKHLITATGQRVTLRCSPRSGDLSVYWYQQSLDQGLQFLIQYYNGEERAKGNILERFSAQQFPDLHSELNLSSLELGDSALYFCASSVERSTDTQYFGPGTRLTVL.

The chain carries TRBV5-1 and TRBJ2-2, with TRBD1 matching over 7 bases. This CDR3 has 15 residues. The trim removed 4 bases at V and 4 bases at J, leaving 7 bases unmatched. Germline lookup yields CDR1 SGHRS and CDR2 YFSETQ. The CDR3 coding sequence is TGCGCCAGCAGCGTCGGGACAGTGACCACCGGGGAGCTGTTTTTT. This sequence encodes CASSVGTVTTGELFF.

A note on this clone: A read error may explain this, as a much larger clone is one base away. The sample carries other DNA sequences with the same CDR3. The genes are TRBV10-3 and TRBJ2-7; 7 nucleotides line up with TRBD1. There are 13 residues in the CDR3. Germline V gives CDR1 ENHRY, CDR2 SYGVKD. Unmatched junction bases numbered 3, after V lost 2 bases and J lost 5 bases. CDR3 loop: CAISERGQDEQYF. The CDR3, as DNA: TGTGCCATCAGTGAGAGGGGGCAGGACGAGCAGTACTTC.

CDR3 nucleotides: TGTGCCAGCAGCCAAGACGGGGGTCACTATAATTCACCCCTCCACTTT. Its protein is CASSQDGGHYNSPLHF. V is TRBV4-2 and J is TRBJ1-6; D possibly corresponds to TRBD1 (5 bases). The germline V gene encodes CDR1 LGHNA and CDR2 YNFKEQ. Deletions cut 0 bases from V and 3 bases from J, with 9 bases between. The CDR3 spans 16 residues.

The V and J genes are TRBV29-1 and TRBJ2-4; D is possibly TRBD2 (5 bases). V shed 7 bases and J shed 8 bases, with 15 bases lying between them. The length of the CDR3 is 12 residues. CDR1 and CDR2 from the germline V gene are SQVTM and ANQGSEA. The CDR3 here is CSARLPGDIQYF. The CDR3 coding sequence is TGCAGCGCCCGACTCCCCGGGGACATTCAGTACTTC.

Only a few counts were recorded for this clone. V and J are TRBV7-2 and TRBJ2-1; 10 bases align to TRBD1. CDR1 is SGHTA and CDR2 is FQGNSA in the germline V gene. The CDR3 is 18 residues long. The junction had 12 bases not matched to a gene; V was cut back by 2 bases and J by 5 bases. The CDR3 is CASSLRSGDRGSDNEQFF. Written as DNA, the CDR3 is TGTGCCAGCAGCTTACGGTCCGGGGACAGGGGCTCTGACAATGAGCAGTTCTTC.

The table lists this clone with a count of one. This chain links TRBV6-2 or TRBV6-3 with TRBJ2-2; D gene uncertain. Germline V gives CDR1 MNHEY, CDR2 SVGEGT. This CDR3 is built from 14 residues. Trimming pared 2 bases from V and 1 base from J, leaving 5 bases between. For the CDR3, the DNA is TGTGCCAGCAGTTACGTGCGGAACACCGGGGAGCTGTTTTTT. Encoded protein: CASSYVRNTGELFF.

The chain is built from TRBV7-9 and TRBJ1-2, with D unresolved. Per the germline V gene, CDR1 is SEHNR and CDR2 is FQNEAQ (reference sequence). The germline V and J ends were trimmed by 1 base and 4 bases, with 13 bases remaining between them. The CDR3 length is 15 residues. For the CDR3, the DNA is TGTGCCAGCAGCTTAGGAGGGTTCGGAAGCTATGGCTACACCTTC. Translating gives CASSLGGFGSYGYTF.

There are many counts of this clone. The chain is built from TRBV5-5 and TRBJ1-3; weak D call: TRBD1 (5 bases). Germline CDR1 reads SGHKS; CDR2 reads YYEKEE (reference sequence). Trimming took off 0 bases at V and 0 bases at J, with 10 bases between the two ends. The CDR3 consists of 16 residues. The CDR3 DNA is TGTGCCAGCAGCTTGGAGGGGATCCTCTCTGGAAACACCATATATTTT. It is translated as CASSLEGILSGNTIYF.

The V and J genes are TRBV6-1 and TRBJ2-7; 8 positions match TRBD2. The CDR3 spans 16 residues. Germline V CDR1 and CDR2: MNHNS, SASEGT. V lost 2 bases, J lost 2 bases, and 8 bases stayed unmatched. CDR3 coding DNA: TGTGCCAGCAGTGAAAATCGGGGGGGGCGTACCTACGAGCAGTACTTC. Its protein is CASSENRGGRTYEQYF.

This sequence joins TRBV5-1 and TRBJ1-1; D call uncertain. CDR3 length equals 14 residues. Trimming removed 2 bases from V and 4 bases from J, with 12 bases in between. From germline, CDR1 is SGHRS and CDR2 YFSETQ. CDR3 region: CASSFSQPLTEAFF. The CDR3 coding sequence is TGCGCCAGCAGCTTCTCACAGCCCCTCACTGAAGCTTTCTTT.

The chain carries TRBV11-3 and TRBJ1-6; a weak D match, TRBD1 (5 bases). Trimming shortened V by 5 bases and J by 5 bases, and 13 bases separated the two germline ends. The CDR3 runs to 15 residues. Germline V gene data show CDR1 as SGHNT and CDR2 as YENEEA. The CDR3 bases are TGTGCCAGCAGCCTTCAGGGTGGAGATAATTCACCCCTCCACTTT. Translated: CASSLQGGDNSPLHF.